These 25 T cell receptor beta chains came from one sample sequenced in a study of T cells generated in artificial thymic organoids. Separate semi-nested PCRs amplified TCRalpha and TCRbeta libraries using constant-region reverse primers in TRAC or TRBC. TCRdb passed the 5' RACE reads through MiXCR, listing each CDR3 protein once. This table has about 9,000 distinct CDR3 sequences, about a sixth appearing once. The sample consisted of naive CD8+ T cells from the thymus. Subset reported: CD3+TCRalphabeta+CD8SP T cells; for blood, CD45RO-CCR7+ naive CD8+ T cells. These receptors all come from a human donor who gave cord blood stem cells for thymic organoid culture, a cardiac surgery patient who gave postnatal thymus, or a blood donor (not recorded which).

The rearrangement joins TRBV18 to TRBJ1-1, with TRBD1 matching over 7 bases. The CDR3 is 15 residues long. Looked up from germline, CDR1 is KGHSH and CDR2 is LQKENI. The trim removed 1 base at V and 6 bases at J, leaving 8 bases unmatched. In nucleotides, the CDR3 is TGTGCCAGCTCACCACGTACAGGGGATTACGCTGAAGCTTTCTTT. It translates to CASSPRTGDYAEAFF.

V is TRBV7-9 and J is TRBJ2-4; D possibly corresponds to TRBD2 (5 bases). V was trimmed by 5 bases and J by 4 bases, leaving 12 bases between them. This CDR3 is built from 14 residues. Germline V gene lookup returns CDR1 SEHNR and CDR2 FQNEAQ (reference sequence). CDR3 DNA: TGTGCCAGCAGCGAGACGGGATTTAAAAACATTCAGTACTTC. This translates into CASSETGFKNIQYF.

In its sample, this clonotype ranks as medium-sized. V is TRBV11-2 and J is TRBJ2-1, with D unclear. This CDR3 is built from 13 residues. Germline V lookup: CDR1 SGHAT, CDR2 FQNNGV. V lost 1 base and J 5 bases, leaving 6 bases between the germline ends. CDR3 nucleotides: TGTGCCAGCAGCTTAGGTTGGAACAATGAGCAGTTCTTC. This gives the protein CASSLGWNNEQFF.

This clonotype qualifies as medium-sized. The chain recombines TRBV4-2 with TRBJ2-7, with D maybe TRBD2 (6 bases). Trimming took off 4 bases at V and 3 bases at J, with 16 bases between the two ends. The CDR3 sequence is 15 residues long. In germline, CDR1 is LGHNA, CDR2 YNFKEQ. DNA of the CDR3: TGTGCCAGCAGCCTAGGGAGTGGCGGGGACTACGAGCAGTACTTC. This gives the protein CASSLGSGGDYEQYF.

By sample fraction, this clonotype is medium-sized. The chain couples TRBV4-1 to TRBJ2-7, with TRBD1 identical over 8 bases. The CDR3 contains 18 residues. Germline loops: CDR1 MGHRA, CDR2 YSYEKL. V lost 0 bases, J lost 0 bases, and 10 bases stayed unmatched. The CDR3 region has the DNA TGCGCCAGCAGCCAAGAGATAGCAGGGGGCTTGGGCTCCTACGAGCAGTACTTC. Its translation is CASSQEIAGGLGSYEQYF.

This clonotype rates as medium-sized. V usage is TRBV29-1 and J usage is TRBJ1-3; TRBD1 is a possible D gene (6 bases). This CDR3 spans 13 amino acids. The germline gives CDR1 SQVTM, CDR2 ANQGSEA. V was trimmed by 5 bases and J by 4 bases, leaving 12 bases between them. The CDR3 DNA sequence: TGCAGCGTTCGGGGGGCCGTCGGAAACACCATATATTTT. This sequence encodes CSVRGAVGNTIYF. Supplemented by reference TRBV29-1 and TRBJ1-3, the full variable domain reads SAVISQKPSRDICQRGTSLTIQCQVDSQVTMMFWYRQQPGQSLTLIATANQGSEATYESGFVIDKFPISRPNLTFSTLTVSNMSPEDSSIYLCSVRGAVGNTIYFGEGSWLTVV.

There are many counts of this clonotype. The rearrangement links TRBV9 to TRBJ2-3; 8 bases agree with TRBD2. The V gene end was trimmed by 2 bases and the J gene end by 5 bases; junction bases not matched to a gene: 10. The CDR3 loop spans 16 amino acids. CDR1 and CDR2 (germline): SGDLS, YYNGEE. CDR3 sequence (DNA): TGTGCCAGCAGCGTGGACTCTGGGACTAGAGGAGATACGCAGTATTTT. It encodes CASSVDSGTRGDTQYF. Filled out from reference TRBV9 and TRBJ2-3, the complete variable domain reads DSGVTQTPKHLITATGQRVTLRCSPRSGDLSVYWYQQSLDQGLQFLIQYYNGEERAKGNILERFSAQQFPDLHSELNLSSLELGDSALYFCASSVDSGTRGDTQYFGPGTRLTVL.

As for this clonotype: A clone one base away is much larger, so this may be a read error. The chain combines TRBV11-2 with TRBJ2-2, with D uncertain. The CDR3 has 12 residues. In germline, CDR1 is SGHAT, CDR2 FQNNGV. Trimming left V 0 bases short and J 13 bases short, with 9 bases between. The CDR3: CASSLDRWGLFF. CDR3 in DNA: TGTGCCAGCAGCTTAGATCGGTGGGGGCTGTTTTTT.

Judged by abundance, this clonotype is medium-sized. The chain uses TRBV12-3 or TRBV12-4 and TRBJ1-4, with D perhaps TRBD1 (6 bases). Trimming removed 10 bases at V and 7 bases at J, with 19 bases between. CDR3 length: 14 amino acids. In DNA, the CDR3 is TGTGCCATTCCTCGGGGACATGCGTTTGAAAAACTGTTTTTT. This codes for CAIPRGHAFEKLFF.

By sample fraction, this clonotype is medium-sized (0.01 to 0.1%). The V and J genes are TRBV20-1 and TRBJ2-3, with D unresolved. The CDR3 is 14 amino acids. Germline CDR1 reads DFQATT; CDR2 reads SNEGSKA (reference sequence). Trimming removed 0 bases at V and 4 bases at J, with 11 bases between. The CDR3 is CSARDPMKADTQYF. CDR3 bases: TGCAGTGCTAGAGATCCGATGAAAGCAGATACGCAGTATTTT.

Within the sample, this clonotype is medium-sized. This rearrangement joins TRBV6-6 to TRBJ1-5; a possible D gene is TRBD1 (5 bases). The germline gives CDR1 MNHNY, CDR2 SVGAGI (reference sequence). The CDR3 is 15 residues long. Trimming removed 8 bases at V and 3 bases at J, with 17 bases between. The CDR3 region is CASGAGMVPNQPQHF. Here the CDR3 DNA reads TGTGCCAGCGGGGCAGGGATGGTTCCCAATCAGCCCCAGCATTTT.

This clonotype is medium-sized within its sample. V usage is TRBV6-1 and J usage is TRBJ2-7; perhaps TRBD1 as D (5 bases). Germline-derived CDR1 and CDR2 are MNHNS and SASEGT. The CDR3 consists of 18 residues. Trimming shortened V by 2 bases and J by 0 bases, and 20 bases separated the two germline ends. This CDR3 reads CASSEPLTPGYYSYEQYF. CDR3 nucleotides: TGTGCCAGCAGTGAACCCCTTACCCCAGGGTATTACTCCTACGAGCAGTACTTC.

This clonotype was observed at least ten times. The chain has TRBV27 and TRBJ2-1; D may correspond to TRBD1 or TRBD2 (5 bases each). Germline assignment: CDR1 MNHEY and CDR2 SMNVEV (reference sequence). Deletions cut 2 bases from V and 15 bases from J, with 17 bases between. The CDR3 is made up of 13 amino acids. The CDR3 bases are TGTGCCAGCAGTTTACAGGATGGGACCCCCGGGTTCTTC. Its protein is CASSLQDGTPGFF.

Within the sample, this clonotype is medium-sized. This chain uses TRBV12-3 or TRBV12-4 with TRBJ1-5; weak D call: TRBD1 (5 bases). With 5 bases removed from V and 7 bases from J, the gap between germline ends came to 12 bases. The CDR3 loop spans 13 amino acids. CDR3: CASSPPGFQPQHF. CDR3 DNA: TGTGCCAGCAGTCCTCCAGGGTTCCAGCCCCAGCATTTT.

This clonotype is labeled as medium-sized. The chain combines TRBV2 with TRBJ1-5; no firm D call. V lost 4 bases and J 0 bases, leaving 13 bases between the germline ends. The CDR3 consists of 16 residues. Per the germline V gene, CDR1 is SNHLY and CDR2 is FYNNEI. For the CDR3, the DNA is TGTGCCAGCAGTGGTTGGGATAACCCTAGCAATCAGCCCCAGCATTTT. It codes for CASSGWDNPSNQPQHF.

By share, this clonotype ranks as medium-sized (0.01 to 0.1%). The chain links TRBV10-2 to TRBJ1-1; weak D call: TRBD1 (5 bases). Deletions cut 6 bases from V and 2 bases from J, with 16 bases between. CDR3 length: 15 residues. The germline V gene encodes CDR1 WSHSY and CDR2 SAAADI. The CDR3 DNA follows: TGCGCCAGCAGCCCCGGGGTAGGGACCAACACTGAAGCTTTCTTT. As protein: CASSPGVGTNTEAFF.

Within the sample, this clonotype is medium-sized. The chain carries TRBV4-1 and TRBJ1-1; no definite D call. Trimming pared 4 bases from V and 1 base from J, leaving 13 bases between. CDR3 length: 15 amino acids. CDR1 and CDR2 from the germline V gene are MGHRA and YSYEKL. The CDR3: CASSPTPMRNTEAFF. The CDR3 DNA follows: TGCGCCAGCAGCCCGACCCCTATGAGGAACACTGAAGCTTTCTTT.

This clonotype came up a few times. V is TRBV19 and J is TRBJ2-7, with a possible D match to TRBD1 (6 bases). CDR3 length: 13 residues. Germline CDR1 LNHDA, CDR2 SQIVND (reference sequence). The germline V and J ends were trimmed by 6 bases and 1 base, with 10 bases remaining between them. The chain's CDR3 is CASSPGESYEQYF. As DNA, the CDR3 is TGTGCCAGTAGCCCAGGGGAATCCTACGAGCAGTACTTC.

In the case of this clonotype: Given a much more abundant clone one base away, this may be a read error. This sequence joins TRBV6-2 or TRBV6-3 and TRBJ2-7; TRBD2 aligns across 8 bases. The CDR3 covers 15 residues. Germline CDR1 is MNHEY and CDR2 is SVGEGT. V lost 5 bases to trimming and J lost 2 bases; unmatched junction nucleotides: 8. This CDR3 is CASSHVAGGTYEQYF. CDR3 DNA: TGTGCCAGCAGTCACGTGGCGGGAGGAACCTACGAGCAGTACTTC.

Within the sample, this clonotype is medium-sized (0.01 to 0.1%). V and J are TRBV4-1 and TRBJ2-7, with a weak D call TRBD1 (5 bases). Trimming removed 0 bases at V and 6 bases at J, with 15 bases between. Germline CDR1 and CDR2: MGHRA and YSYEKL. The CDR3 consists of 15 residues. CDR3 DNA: TGCGCCAGCAGCCAAGATTCCCTTCAGGGTTTCGAGCAGTACTTC. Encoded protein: CASSQDSLQGFEQYF.

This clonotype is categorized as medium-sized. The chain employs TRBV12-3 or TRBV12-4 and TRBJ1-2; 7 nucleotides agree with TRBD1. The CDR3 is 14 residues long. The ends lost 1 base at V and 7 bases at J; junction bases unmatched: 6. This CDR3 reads CASSLGQGRGGYTF. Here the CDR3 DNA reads TGTGCCAGCAGTTTAGGACAGGGAAGGGGTGGCTACACCTTC.

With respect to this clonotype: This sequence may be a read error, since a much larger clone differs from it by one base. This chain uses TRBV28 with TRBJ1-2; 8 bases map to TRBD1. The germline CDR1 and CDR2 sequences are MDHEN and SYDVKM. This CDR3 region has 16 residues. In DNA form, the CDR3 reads TGTGTCAGCAGCCTCAGGGGGCGGGCAGCCAACTATGGCTACACCTTC. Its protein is CVSSLRGRAANYGYTF.

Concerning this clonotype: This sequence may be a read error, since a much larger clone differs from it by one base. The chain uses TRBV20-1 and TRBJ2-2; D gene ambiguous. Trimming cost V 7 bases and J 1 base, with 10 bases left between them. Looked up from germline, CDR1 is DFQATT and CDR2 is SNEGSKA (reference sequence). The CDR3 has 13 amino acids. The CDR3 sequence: CSVPAQNTGELFF. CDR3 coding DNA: TGCAGTGTGCCGGCTCAGAACACCGGGGAGCTGTTTTTT.

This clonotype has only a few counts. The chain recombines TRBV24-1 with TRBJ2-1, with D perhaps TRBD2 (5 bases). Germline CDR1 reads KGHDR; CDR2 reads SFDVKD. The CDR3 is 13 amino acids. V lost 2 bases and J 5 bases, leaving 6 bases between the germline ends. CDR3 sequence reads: CATSDYGDNEQFF. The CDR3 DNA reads TGTGCCACCAGTGATTACGGGGACAATGAGCAGTTCTTC.

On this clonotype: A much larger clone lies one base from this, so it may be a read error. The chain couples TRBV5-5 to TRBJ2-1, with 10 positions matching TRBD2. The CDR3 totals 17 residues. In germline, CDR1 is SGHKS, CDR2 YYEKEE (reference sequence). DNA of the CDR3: TGTGCCAGCAGCTTGGGGGGAACGGGACTAGCGAACAATGAGCAGCTCTTC. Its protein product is CASSLGGTGLANNEQLF. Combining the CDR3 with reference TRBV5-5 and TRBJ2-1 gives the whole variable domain DAGVTQSPTHLIKTRGQQVTLRCSPISGHKSVSWYQQVLGQGPQFIFQYYEKEERGRGNFPDRFSARQFPNYSSELNVNALLLGDSALYLCASSLGGTGLANNEQLFGPGTRLTVL.